What follows are 16 T cell receptor beta chains derived from one specimen sequenced in a study of shared clonotypes between healthy human individuals. Profiling relied on immunoSEQ multiplex PCR, and the TCRdb table lists in-frame clones only, not all of them. The repertoire holds roughly 1,000,000 clones, with about 80% as singletons. Sequencing was performed on memory CD4+ T cells from PBMCs. Subset indicated: CD45RA-negative fraction. Receptor source: a man between 18 and 35 years old in good health. Some clones in this sample may be carry-over from other donors' samples.

CDR3 DNA sequence: TGTGCCAGCAGCTTAGGGACGGATAATAATGAAAAACTGTTTTTT. Residues: CASSLGTDNNEKLFF. The chain has TRBV7-8 and TRBJ1-4; D gene unclear. The CDR3 length is 15 residues. Trimming removed 1 base from V and 4 bases from J, with 10 bases in between. Germline lookup yields CDR1 SGHVS and CDR2 FQNEAQ.

This clone was counted a single time. A single base is all that separates this from a far larger clone, so a read error is likely. The rearrangement links TRBV30 to TRBJ2-3, with D hard to call. CDR1 is GTSNPN and CDR2 is SVGIG in the germline V gene (reference sequence). V was cut by 1 base and J by 1 base, with 3 bases left in between. CDR3 length: 12 residues. The CDR3 sequence is CAWSEGTDTQYF. The DNA for the CDR3 is TGTGCCTGGAGTGAGGGCACAGATACGCAGTATTTT.

This rearrangement joins TRBV10-3 to TRBJ2-1, with TRBD1 as a possible D gene (5 bases). The CDR3 runs 15 residues. Trimming stripped 0 bases from V and 11 bases from J, with 17 bases between. The germline CDR1 and CDR2 sequences are ENHRY and SYGVKD. CDR3 sequence (DNA): TGTGCCATCAGTGAGTCTGTAGGGGTTCCCCAAAAGCAGTTCTTC. Residues: CAISESVGVPQKQFF.

This clone was found a few times. At the DNA level, this CDR3 is encoded by other sequences in the same sample as well. The V and J genes are TRBV28 and TRBJ2-3, with TRBD1 as a possible D gene (6 bases). Germline V gene sequence: CDR1 MDHEN, CDR2 SYDVKM. Trimming cost V 3 bases and J 2 bases, with 6 bases left between them. This CDR3 is 13 amino acids long. The CDR3 here is CASSLGATDTQYF. The CDR3 DNA follows: TGTGCCAGCAGTTTGGGGGCCACAGATACGCAGTATTTT.

The V call is TRBV5-1, the J call TRBJ2-1; TRBD2 agrees at 7 bases. Trimming at V came to 4 bases and at J to 9 bases, leaving 16 bases not matched to a gene. This CDR3 has 16 amino acids. Germline CDR1 is SGHRS and CDR2 is YFSETQ. CDR3 in DNA: TGCGCCAGCAGCCTGGACTCAGCGGGATGGTCGGGTGAGCAGTTCTTC. Its protein product is CASSLDSAGWSGEQFF. Supplemented by reference TRBV5-1 and TRBJ2-1, the full variable domain reads KAGVTQTPRYLIKTRGQQVTLSCSPISGHRSVSWYQQTPGQGLQFLFEYFSETQRNKGNFPGRFSGRQFSNSRSEMNVSTLELGDSALYLCASSLDSAGWSGEQFFGPGTRLTVL.

The CDR3 coding sequence is TGCGCCAGCAGCGACCAGGGAGCGGGGGCAGCGGGGGATACGCAGTATTTT. Protein: CASSDQGAGAAGDTQYF. This chain joins TRBV5-1 and TRBJ2-3; 8 positions agree with TRBD2. CDR1 and CDR2 from the germline V gene are SGHRS and YFSETQ. This CDR3 has 17 residues. Trimming removed 4 bases from V and 6 bases from J; junction bases left unmatched: 16.

The chain combines TRBV9 with TRBJ1-2; tentatively, D is TRBD1 (6 bases). CDR1 is SGDLS and CDR2 is YYNGEE in the germline V gene. This CDR3 spans 14 amino acids. Trimming took off 2 bases at V and 3 bases at J, with 11 bases between the two ends. CDR3 region: CASSVQGSDYGYTF. The CDR3 DNA reads TGTGCCAGCAGCGTGCAGGGGTCCGACTATGGCTACACCTTC. Looking up the rest from reference TRBV9 and TRBJ1-2 gives the full variable domain: DSGVTQTPKHLITATGQRVTLRCSPRSGDLSVYWYQQSLDQGLQFLIQYYNGEERAKGNILERFSAQQFPDLHSELNLSSLELGDSALYFCASSVQGSDYGYTFGSGTRLTVV.

The DNA of the CDR3 is TGTGCCAGCAGCTTAGGGCGGGGGGGAGACGAGCAGTACTTC. Its translation: CASSLGRGGDEQYF. This chain links TRBV7-9 with TRBJ2-7, with 9 positions matching TRBD2. Germline lookup yields CDR1 SEHNR and CDR2 FQNEAQ (reference sequence). J lost 5 bases, V lost 1 base, and 3 bases had no gene match. The CDR3 sequence is 14 residues long.

This clone was counted a single time. This chain connects TRBV7-3 to TRBJ2-1, with D possibly called TRBD1 or TRBD2 (5 bases each). This CDR3 spans 14 amino acids. The germline V gene encodes CDR1 SGHTA and CDR2 FQGTGA. V lost 5 bases and J 2 bases, leaving 10 bases between the germline ends. CDR3 sequence reads: CASSPGTTYNEQFF. The CDR3 region has the DNA TGTGCCAGCAGCCCCGGGACCACCTACAATGAGCAGTTCTTC. The entire variable domain, with the rest obtained from reference TRBV7-3 and TRBJ2-1, is as follows: GAGVSQTPSNKVTEKGKYVELRCDPISGHTALYWYRQSLGQGPEFLIYFQGTGAADDSGLPNDRFFAVRPEGSVSTLKIQRTERGDSAVYLCASSPGTTYNEQFFGPGTRLTVL.

V usage is TRBV7-2 and J usage is TRBJ1-1, with D possibly being TRBD1 (5 bases). The CDR3 consists of 13 residues. Germline-derived CDR1 and CDR2 are SGHTA and FQGNSA. The V end lost 6 bases, the J end lost 2 bases, and 10 bases lay between the germline ends. The CDR3 protein is CASRAQGNTEAFF. DNA of the CDR3: TGTGCCAGCAGGGCGCAGGGAAACACTGAAGCTTTCTTT.

The V call is TRBV27, the J call TRBJ1-1; D call uncertain. Germline assignment: CDR1 MNHEY and CDR2 SMNVEV (reference sequence). This CDR3 is built from 13 residues. The germline V and J ends were trimmed by 5 bases and 2 bases, with 9 bases remaining between them. This chain's CDR3 is CASSPQFNTEAFF. Written as DNA, the CDR3 is TGTGCCAGCAGTCCACAGTTTAACACTGAAGCTTTCTTT.

The chain uses TRBV6-4 and TRBJ1-1; D might be TRBD1 (5 bases). V was cut by 4 bases and J by 4 bases, with 13 bases left in between. CDR1 and CDR2 from the germline V gene are MRHNA and SNTAGT. This CDR3 contains 14 residues. The CDR3 protein is CASSVIHGTTEAFF. The CDR3 bases are TGTGCCAGCAGTGTGATCCATGGGACCACTGAAGCTTTCTTT.

This rearrangement joins TRBV7-9 to TRBJ2-7; D not resolved. CDR1 SEHNR and CDR2 FQNEAQ come from the germline V gene (reference sequence). V dropped 0 bases and J dropped 7 bases, with 10 bases sitting between them. This CDR3 spans 13 amino acids. CDR3: CASSLAPSSEQYF. The CDR3 coding sequence is TGTGCCAGCAGCTTAGCCCCTAGTTCAGAGCAGTACTTC.

This chain uses TRBV28 with TRBJ1-2, with 9 nucleotides matching TRBD1. The length of the CDR3 is 15 residues. The germline V gene encodes CDR1 MDHEN and CDR2 SYDVKM. After removal of 5 bases from V and 4 bases from J, the junction contained 8 bases not matched to a gene. CDR3 coding DNA: TGTGCCAGCAGTCCGACAGGGGGGCAGGGCTATGGCTACACCTTC. Translated, it gives CASSPTGGQGYGYTF.

The chain links TRBV28 to TRBJ1-2; 11 bases map to TRBD1. CDR3 length: 16 amino acids. V lost 6 bases to trimming and J lost 5 bases; unmatched junction nucleotides: 11. Germline loops: CDR1 MDHEN, CDR2 SYDVKM. CDR3: CASSSPRDRGGYGYTF. The DNA of the CDR3 is TGTGCCAGCAGCTCTCCAAGGGACAGGGGGGGTTATGGCTACACCTTC.

This chain uses TRBV15 with TRBJ2-7; tentative D call: TRBD1 (5 bases). The CDR3 has 14 residues. Per the germline V gene, CDR1 is LNHNV and CDR2 is YYDKDF (reference sequence). V was pared by 1 base and J by 2 bases, with 9 bases between. The CDR3 is CATSRGQLTYEQYF. The CDR3 nucleotides are TGTGCCACCAGCAGAGGACAGCTGACCTACGAGCAGTACTTC.